This T cell receptor (beta chain) was sequenced in a study of T cell clonality in common variable immunodeficiency. General study points: In common variable immunodeficiency, TCR beta chains reportedly carried fewer deletions and N-nucleotide insertions. Shared TCRbeta clones were fewer between CVID subjects than controls.

This CDR3 has 15 amino acids. V shed 0 bases and J shed 2 bases, with 10 bases lying between them. Germline assignment: CDR1 SGHRS and CDR2 YFSETQ. Equal genomic DNA amounts from CVID and control samples were sequenced. Clones were sequenced by immunoSEQ multiplex PCR, and TCRdb holds only the in-frame ones, with some missing. The sample is made up of under 65,000 clones, none counted only once. Donors gave roughly 4.5 to 8 ml heparinized peripheral whole blood. This clone was seen repeatedly, ten times or more. Antigen specificity is unknown. From the germline J gene comes the end of the CDR3, since the read stops 3 residues before it.

The clonotype comes from a person aged 18-69 years in good health. The chain carries TRBV5-1 and TRBJ2-3; D is unresolved. The sample was peripheral blood mononuclear cells. The chain's CDR3 is CASSLERALTDTQYF. CDR3 DNA, as far as it was read: TGCGCCAGCAGCTTGGAAAGGGCCCTCACAGATACG.